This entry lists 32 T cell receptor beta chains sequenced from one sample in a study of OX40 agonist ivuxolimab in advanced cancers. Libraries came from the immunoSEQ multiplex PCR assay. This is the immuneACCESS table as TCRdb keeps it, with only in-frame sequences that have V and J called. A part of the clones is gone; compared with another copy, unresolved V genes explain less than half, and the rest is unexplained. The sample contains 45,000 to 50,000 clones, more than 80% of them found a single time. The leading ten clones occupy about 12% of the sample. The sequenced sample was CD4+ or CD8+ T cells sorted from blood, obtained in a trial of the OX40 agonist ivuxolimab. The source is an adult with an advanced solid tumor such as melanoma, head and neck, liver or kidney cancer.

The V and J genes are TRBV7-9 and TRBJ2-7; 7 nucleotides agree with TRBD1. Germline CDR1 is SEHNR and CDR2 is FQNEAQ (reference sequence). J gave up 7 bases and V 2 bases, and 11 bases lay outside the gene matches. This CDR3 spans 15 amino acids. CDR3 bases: TGTGCCAGCAGCTTACCGGACAGGCCCCTCCGGGAGCAGTACTTC. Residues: CASSLPDRPLREQYF. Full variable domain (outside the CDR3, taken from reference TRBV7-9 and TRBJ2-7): DTGVSQNPRHKITKRGQNVTFRCDPISEHNRLYWYRQTLGQGPEFLTYFQNEAQLEKSRLLSDRFSAERPKGSFSTLEIQRTEQGDSAMYLCASSLPDRPLREQYFGPGTRLTVT.

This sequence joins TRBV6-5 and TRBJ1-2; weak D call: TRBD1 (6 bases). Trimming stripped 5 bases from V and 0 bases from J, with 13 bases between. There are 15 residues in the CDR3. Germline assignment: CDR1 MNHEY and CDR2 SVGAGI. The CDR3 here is CASSLTAGANYGYTF. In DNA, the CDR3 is TGTGCCAGCAGTCTCACTGCAGGGGCTAACTATGGCTACACCTTC.

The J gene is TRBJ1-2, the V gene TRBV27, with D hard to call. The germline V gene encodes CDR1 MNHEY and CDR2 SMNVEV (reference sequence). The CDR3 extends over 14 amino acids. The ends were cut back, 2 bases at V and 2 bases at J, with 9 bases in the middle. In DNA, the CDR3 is TGTGCCAGCAGTTTAGGATCCGGAAACTATGGCTACACCTTC. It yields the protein CASSLGSGNYGYTF.

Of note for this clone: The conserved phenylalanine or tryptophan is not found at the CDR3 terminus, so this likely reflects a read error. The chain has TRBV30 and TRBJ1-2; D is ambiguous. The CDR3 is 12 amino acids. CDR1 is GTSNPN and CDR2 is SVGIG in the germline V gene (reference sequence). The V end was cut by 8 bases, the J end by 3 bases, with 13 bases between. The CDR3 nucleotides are TGTGCCCGCCACTGGGCAGACTATGGCTACACCCTC. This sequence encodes CARHWADYGYTL.

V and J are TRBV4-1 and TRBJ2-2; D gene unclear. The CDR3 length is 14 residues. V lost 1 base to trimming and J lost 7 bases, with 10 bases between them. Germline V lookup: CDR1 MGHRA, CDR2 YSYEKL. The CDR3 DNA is TGCGCCAGCAGCCAAGTACATATGGACGGGGAGCTGTTTTTT. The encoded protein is CASSQVHMDGELFF.

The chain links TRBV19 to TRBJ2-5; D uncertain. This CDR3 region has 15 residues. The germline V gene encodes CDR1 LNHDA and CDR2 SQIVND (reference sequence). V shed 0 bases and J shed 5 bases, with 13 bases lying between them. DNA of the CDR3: TGTGCCAGTAGTATAGACCTTGATGGGTGGGAGACCCAGTACTTC. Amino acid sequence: CASSIDLDGWETQYF.

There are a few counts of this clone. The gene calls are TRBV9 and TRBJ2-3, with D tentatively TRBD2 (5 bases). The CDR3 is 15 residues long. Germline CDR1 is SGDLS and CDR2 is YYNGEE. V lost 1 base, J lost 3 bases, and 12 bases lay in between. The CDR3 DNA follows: TGTGCCAGCAGCGTAATGGCGGGCGGGACAGATACGCAGTATTTT. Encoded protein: CASSVMAGGTDTQYF.

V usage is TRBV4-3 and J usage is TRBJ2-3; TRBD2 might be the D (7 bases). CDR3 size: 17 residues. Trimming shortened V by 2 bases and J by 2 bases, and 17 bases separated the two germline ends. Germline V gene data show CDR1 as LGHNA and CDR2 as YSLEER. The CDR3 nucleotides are TGCGCCAGCAGCCAAAATTTACCGGGGGGCCTCACAGATACGCAGTATTTT. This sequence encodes CASSQNLPGGLTDTQYF.

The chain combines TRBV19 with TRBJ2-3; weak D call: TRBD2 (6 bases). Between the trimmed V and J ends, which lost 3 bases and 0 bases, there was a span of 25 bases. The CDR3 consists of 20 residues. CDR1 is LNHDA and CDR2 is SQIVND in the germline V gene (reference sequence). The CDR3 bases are TGTGCCAGTAGTATTCGAATGTGGCTAGCGTCTTCCTCTAGCACAGATACGCAGTATTTT. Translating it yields CASSIRMWLASSSSTDTQYF.

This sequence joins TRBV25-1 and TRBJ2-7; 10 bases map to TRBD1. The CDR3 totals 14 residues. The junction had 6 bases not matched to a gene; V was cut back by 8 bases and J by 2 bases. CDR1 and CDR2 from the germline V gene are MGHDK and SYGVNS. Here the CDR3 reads CASSSGTGAYEQYF. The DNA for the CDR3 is TGTGCCAGCTCATCCGGGACAGGGGCCTACGAGCAGTACTTC.

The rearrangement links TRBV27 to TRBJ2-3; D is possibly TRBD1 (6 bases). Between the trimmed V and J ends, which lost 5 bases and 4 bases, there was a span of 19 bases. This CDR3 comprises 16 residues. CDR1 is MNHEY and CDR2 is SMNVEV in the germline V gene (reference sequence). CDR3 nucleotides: TGTGCCAGCAGTCTTCTGGGGGCGCTTACGGCAGATACGCAGTATTTT. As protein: CASSLLGALTADTQYF.

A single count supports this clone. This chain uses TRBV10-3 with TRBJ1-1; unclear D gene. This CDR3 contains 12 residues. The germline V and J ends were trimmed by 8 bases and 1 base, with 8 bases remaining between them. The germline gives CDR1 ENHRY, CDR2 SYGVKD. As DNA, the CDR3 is TGTGCCATCCTTGACGGGAACACTGAAGCTTTCTTT. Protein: CAILDGNTEAFF.

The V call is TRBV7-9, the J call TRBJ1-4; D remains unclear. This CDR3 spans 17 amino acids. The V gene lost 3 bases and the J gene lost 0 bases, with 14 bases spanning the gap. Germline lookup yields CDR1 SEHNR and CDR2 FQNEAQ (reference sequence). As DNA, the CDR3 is TGTGCCAGCAGCTTGGTCAGAAATCTAGCAACTAATGAAAAACTGTTTTTT. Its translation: CASSLVRNLATNEKLFF.

As DNA, the CDR3 is TGTGCCTGGAGTAATACAGGGGAAGCTTTCTTT. Its translation: CAWSNTGEAFF. This chain joins TRBV30 and TRBJ1-1, with D tentatively TRBD1 (6 bases). The germline V gene has CDR1 GTSNPN and CDR2 SVGIG (reference sequence). Trimming removed 2 bases from V and 8 bases from J, with 9 bases in between. This CDR3 spans 11 amino acids.

The CDR3 sequence is CASSTPGQVEAFF. DNA of the CDR3: TGTGCCAGTAGCACCCCGGGACAAGTTGAAGCTTTCTTT. The chain recombines TRBV19 with TRBJ1-1; D is perhaps TRBD1 (6 bases). Trimming stripped 6 bases from V and 7 bases from J, with 15 bases between. In germline, CDR1 is LNHDA, CDR2 SQIVND (reference sequence). CDR3 length: 13 amino acids.

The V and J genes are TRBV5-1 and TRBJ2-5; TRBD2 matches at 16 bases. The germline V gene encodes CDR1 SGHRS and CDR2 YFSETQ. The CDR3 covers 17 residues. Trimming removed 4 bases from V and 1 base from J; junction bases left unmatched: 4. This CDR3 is CASSIGTSGRVQETQYF. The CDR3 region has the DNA TGCGCCAGCAGCATTGGGACTAGCGGGAGGGTCCAAGAGACCCAGTACTTC.

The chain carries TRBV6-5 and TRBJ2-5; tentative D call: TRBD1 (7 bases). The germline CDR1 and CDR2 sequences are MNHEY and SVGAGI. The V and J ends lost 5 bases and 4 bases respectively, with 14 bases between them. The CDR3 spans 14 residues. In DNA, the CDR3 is TGTGCCAGCAGTCAGGGGGGACAGTTAGAGACCCAGTACTTC. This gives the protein CASSQGGQLETQYF.

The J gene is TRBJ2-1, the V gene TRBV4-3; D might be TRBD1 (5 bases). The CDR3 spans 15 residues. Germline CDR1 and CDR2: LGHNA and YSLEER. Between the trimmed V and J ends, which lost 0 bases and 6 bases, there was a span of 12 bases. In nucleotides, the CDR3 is TGCGCCAGCAGCCAAGACTCAGGGTTGAGCAATGAGCAGTTCTTC. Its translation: CASSQDSGLSNEQFF.

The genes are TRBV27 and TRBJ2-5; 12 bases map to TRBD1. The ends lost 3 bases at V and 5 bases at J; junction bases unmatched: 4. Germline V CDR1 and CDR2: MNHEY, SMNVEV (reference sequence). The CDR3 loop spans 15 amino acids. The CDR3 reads CASSFGTGGWETQYF. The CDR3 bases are TGTGCCAGCAGTTTCGGGACAGGGGGCTGGGAGACCCAGTACTTC.

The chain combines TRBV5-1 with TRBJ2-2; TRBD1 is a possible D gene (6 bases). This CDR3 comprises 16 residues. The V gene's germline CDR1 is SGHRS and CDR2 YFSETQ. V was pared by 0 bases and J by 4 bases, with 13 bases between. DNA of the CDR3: TGCGCCAGCAGCTTGGGTGTGGGGGCCGGCACCGGGGAGCTGTTTTTT. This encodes CASSLGVGAGTGELFF. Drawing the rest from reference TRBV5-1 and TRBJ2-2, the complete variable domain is KAGVTQTPRYLIKTRGQQVTLSCSPISGHRSVSWYQQTPGQGLQFLFEYFSETQRNKGNFPGRFSGRQFSNSRSEMNVSTLELGDSALYLCASSLGVGAGTGELFFGEGSRLTVL.

The CDR3 bases are TGTGCCTGGAGTACCAGGACAGGGAAGGACGAGCAGTACTTC. This gives the protein CAWSTRTGKDEQYF. The V gene is TRBV30, the J gene TRBJ2-7, with 8 bases identical to TRBD1. CDR1 and CDR2 from the germline V gene are GTSNPN and SVGIG (reference sequence). The J segment lost 5 bases and the V segment lost 2 bases, leaving 8 bases of the junction unmatched. The CDR3 is 14 residues long.

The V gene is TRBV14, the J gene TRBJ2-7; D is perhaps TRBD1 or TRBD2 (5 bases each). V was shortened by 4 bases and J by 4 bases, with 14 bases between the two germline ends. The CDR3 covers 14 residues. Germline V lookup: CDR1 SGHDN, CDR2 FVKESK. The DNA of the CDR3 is TGTGCCAGCAGCCCCGGGACCGGATCATACGAGCAGTACTTC. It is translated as CASSPGTGSYEQYF.

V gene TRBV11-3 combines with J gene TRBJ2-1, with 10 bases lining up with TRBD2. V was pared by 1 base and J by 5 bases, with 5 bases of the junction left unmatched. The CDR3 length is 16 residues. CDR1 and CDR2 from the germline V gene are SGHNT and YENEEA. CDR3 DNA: TGTGCCAGCAGCTTAGCGGGACTAGCGAAACACAATGAGCAGTTCTTC. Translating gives CASSLAGLAKHNEQFF. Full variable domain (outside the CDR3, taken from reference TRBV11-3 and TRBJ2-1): EAGVVQSPRYKIIEKKQPVAFWCNPISGHNTLYWYLQNLGQGPELLIRYENEEAVDDSQLPKDRFSAERLKGVDSTLKIQPAELGDSAVYLCASSLAGLAKHNEQFFGPGTRLTVL.

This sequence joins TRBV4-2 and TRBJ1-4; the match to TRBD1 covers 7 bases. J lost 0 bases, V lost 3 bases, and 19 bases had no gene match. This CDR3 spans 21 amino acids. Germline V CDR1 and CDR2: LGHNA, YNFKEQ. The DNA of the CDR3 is TGTGCCAGCAGCCACCCCTACCCCGTATACAGGGGCCTGGCAACTAATGAAAAACTGTTTTTT. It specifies CASSHPYPVYRGLATNEKLFF.

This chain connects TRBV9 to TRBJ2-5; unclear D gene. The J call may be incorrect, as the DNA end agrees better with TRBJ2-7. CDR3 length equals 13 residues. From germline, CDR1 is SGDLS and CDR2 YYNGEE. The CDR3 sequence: CASSVYPDYEQYF. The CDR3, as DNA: TGTGCCAGCAGCGTTTACCCGGACTACGAGCAGTACTTC.

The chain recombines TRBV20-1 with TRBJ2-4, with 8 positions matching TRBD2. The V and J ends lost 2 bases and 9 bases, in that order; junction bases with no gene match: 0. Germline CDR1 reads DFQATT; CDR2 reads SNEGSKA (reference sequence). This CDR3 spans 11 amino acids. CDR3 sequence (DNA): TGCAGTGCTAGACGGGGGGGCATTCAGTACTTC. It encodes CSARRGGIQYF.

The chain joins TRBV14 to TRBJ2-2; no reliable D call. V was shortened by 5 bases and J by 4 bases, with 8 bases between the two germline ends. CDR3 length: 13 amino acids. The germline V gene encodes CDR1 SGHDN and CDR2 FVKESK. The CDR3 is CASSSGVTGELFF. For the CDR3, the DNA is TGTGCCAGCAGCTCTGGGGTCACCGGGGAGCTGTTTTTT.

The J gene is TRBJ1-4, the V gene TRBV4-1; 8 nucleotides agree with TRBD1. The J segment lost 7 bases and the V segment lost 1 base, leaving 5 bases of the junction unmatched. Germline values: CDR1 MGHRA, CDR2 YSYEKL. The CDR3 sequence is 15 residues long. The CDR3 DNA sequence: TGCGCCAGCAGCCAAGCTCCACAGGGGGGTGAAAAACTGTTTTTT. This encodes CASSQAPQGGEKLFF.

The CDR3: CASSSQRQRNTEAFF. For the CDR3, the DNA is TGTGCCAGCAGCTCCCAAAGACAGAGGAACACTGAAGCTTTCTTT. The chain employs TRBV7-9 and TRBJ1-1; D is perhaps TRBD1 (5 bases). Trimming removed 4 bases from V and 1 base from J, with 13 bases in between. Germline V gives CDR1 SEHNR, CDR2 FQNEAQ (reference sequence). The CDR3 sequence is 15 residues long.

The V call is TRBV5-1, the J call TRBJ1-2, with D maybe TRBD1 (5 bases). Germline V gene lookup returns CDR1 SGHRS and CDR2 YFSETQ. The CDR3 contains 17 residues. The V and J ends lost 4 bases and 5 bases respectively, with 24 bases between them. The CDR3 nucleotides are TGCGCCAGCAGCCTAACGCAGGGCGGCTGGGGGGTTTATGGCTACACCTTC. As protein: CASSLTQGGWGVYGYTF.

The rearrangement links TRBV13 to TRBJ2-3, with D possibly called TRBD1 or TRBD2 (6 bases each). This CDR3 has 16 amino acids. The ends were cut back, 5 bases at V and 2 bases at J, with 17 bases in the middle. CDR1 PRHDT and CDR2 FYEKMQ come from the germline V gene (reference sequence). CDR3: CASSLPGGRHTDTQYF. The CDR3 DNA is TGTGCCAGCAGCCTCCCCGGGGGCAGACACACAGATACGCAGTATTTT.

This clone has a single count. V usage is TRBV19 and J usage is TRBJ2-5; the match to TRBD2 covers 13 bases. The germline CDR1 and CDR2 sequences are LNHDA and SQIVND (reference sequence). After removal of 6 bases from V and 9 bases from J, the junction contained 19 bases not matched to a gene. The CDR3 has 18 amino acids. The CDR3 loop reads CASSPRFRGLAGIEAQYF. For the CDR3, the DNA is TGTGCCAGTAGCCCAAGGTTCCGGGGACTAGCGGGGATCGAGGCCCAGTACTTC.